This T cell receptor beta chain was captured in a study of blood T cell repertoires in COVID-19. Overall study: Donors in the United States, Italy and Spain gave samples during acute or convalescent COVID-19.

In the study's own analysis: How many nucleated cells were present was estimated from reference gene primer amplification. The repertoire was sequenced with immunoSEQ multiplex PCR; TCRdb's copy has only in-frame clones and lacks some. The V and J calls and clone size come from that table; D and trimming were worked out from the DNA. The table includes hundreds of thousands of clones, around nine tenths detected once. Per the germline V gene, CDR1 is GTSNPN and CDR2 is SVGIG (reference sequence). V was clipped by 3 bases and J by 1 base, with 9 bases between them. CDR3 size: 13 residues. The V gene is TRBV30, the J gene TRBJ1-1; no reliable D call. The clonotype comes from a man between 65 and 85 years old with acute or convalescent COVID-19. Sequenced material: peripheral blood. In DNA form, the CDR3 reads TGTGCCTGGAGCGACCAGGCGAACACTGAAGCTTTCTTT. Translating gives CAWSDQANTEAFF.